A selection of T cell receptor beta chains follows, all from one sample in a study of OX40 agonist ivuxolimab in advanced cancers. Clones were sequenced by immunoSEQ multiplex PCR, and TCRdb holds only the in-frame ones, with some missing. The sample includes around 38,000 clones, 92% of them seen just once. This material consisted of CD4+ or CD8+ T cells sorted from blood, taken in a trial of the OX40 agonist ivuxolimab. The receptors shown here come from an adult with an advanced solid tumor such as melanoma, head and neck, liver or kidney cancer. CDR3s include the opening cysteine and the closing phenylalanine or tryptophan. A D gene is named only where the DNA matches it firmly. Clone sizes are given selectively: once, few, many, or a class where the clone is expanded.

TRBJ2-5,TRBV4-1,16,TRBD1,-,CASSPLGQDFQETQYF,TGCGCCAGCAGCCCCCTAGGACAGGACTTCCAAGAGACCCAGTACTTC
TRBJ1-1,TRBV21-1,16,-,once,CASSKDKGQRDTEAFF,TGTGCCAGCAGCAAAGACAAGGGGCAAAGGGACACTGAAGCTTTCTTT
TRBJ1-2,TRBV28,12,-,-,CASSGGVYGYTF,TGTGCCAGCAGTGGGGGGGTCTATGGCTACACCTTC
TRBJ1-5,TRBV14,12,-,-,CASSGGVEPQHF,TGTGCCAGCAGCGGGGGGGTAGAACCCCAGCATTTT
TRBJ2-1,TRBV7-9,17,TRBD1,once,CASSPLVGTGIYNEQFF,TGTGCCAGCAGTCCTCTCGTAGGGACAGGGATCTACAATGAGCAGTTCTTC
TRBJ2-2,TRBV5-1,13,-,-,CASRTGGTGELFF,TGCGCCAGCAGGACTGGGGGGACCGGGGAGCTGTTTTTT
TRBJ2-1,TRBV19,12,TRBD2,-,CASSIGGLAAVF,TGTGCCAGTAGTATCGGAGGACTAGCGGCAGTCTTC
TRBJ2-2,TRBV5-8,13,-,-,CASGKGGTGELFF,TGTGCCAGCGGGAAGGGGGGCACCGGGGAGCTGTTTTTT
TRBJ2-1,TRBV25-1,15,-,once,CASKLDSGSYNEQFF,TGTGCCAGCAAACTTGATAGCGGTTCCTACAATGAGCAGTTCTTC
TRBJ1-1,TRBV2,11,-,-,CASSIQGSAFF,TGTGCCAGCAGTATACAGGGTTCAGCTTTCTTT
TRBJ2-3,TRBV7-9,14,TRBD2,once,CASSFQREEHTQYF,TGTGCCAGCAGCTTCCAGCGGGAGGAACATACGCAGTATTTT
TRBJ1-4,TRBV15,16,-,-,CATSQTRTVFNEKLFF,TGTGCCACCAGTCAAACACGGACAGTTTTTAATGAAAAACTGTTTTTT
TRBJ2-6,TRBV7-2,18,-,-,CASSSPMRRQSRANVLTF,TGTGCCAGCAGCAGTCCCATGAGACGACAAAGTCGGGCCAACGTCCTGACTTTC
TRBJ1-2,TRBV27,12,-,-,CASWEPNYGYTF,TGTGCCAGCTGGGAGCCGAACTATGGCTACACCTTC
TRBJ2-2,TRBV7-8,14,-,-,CASSAERGTGELFF,TGTGCCAGCAGCGCAGAGAGAGGGACCGGGGAGCTGTTTTTT
TRBJ1-2,TRBV9,13,TRBD1,-,CASSEGGAYGYTF,TGTGCCAGCAGTGAAGGGGGCGCCTATGGCTACACCTTC
TRBJ1-1,TRBV7-8,15,TRBD1,-,CASSLGLPGGTEAFF,TGTGCCAGCAGCTTGGGCCTACCAGGGGGCACTGAAGCTTTCTTT
TRBJ2-7,TRBV28,13,-,-,CASSLSGGDEQYF,TGTGCCAGCAGTTTAAGCGGTGGGGACGAGCAGTACTTC
TRBJ2-1,TRBV27,16,TRBD2,-,CASTLGRTSGSREQFF,TGTGCCAGCACCCTGGGGCGGACTAGCGGGAGCCGGGAGCAGTTCTTC
TRBJ2-1,TRBV29-1,11,-,-,CSVEAGGEQFF,TGCAGCGTTGAGGCAGGCGGTGAGCAGTTCTTC
TRBJ2-1,TRBV7-9,12,-,-,CASSRGALQQFF,TGTGCCAGCAGCCGAGGGGCTTTGCAGCAGTTCTTC
TRBJ1-6,TRBV2,14,-,-,CASSQISDNSPLHF,TGTGCCAGCAGCCAGATATCAGATAATTCACCCCTCCACTTT
TRBJ2-1,TRBV28,14,TRBD2,-,CASRPTSGRSEQFF,TGTGCCAGCAGGCCTACTAGCGGGAGGAGTGAGCAGTTCTTC
TRBJ1-1,TRBV7-8,14,-,-,CASSLVDLNTEAFF,TGTGCCAGCAGCTTGGTAGATCTAAACACTGAAGCTTTCTTT
TRBJ1-1,TRBV28,13,-,medium-sized,CASSEGPNTEAFF,TGTGCCAGCAGCGAGGGCCCGAACACTGAAGCTTTCTTT
TRBJ1-2,TRBV30,16,TRBD1,-,CAWSFNSDRGDYGYTF,TGTGCCTGGAGCTTCAACTCGGACAGGGGGGACTATGGCTACACCTTC
TRBJ1-1,TRBV6-1,14,-,-,CASSEPSGGTEAFF,TGTGCCAGCAGTGAGCCTTCCGGGGGGACTGAAGCTTTCTTT